This T cell receptor beta chain was sequenced in a study of blood T cell repertoires in COVID-19. Study overall: COVID-19 samples from acute and convalescent phases originated in the United States, Italy and Spain. PBMCs, B-cell-depleted T cells, or T cells were the source of the cDNA or gDNA that made up the material.

Seattle participants joined during active infection and were tracked over time. Repertoires were generated with immunoSEQ multiplex PCR, while TCRdb's copy carries only in-frame clones and drops some. In the table there are roughly 130,000 clones, 80% to 85% of which are singletons. CDR3 length: 15 residues. The V gene lost 5 bases and the J gene lost 3 bases, with 16 bases spanning the gap. Germline V gene lookup returns CDR1 KGHDR and CDR2 SFDVKD. This chain uses TRBV24-1 with TRBJ2-7, with D perhaps matching TRBD2 (6 bases). The sample comprised peripheral blood. The clonotype was recovered from a man aged 25 to 40 with COVID-19, enrolled during active disease. CDR3 sequence (DNA): TGTGCCACCAGTGGACTCTCGGAGGGTCTCTACGAGCAGTACTTC. It translates to CATSGLSEGLYEQYF.